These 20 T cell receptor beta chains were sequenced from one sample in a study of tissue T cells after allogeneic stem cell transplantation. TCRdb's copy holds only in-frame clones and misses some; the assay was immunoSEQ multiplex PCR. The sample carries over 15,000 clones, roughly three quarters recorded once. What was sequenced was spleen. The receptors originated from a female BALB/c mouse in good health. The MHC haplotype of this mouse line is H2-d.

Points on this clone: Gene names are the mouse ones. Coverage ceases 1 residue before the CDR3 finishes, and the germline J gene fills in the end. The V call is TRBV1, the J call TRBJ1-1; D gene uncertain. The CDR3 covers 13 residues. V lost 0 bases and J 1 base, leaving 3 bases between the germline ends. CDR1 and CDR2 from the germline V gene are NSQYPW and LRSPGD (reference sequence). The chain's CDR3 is CTCSAEQNTEVFF. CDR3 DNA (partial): TGCACCTGCAGTGCAGAACAAAACACAGAAGTCTTC.

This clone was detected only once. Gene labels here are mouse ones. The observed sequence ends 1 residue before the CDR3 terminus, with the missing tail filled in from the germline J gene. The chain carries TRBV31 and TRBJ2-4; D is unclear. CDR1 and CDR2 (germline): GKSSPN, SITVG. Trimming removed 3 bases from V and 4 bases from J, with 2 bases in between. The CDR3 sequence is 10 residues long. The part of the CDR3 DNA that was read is TGTGCCTGGAGGAAAAACACCTTGTAC. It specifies CAWRKNTLY. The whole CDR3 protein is CAWRKNTLYF.

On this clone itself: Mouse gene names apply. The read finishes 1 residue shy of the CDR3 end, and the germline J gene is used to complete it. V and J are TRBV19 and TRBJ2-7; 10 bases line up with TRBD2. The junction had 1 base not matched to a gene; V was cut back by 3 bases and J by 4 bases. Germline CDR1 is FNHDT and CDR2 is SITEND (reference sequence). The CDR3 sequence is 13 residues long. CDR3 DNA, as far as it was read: TGTGCCAGCAGTAAGGACTGGGGGTATGAACAGTAC. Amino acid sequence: CASSKDWGYEQY. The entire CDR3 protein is CASSKDWGYEQYF.

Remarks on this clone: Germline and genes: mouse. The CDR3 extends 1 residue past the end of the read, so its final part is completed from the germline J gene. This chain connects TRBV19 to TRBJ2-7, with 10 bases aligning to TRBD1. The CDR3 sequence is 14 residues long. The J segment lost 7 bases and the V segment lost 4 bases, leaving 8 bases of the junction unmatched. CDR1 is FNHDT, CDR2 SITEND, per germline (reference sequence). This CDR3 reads CASSWGQGKGEQYF. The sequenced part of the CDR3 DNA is TGTGCCAGCAGTTGGGGACAGGGGAAGGGGGAACAGTAC.

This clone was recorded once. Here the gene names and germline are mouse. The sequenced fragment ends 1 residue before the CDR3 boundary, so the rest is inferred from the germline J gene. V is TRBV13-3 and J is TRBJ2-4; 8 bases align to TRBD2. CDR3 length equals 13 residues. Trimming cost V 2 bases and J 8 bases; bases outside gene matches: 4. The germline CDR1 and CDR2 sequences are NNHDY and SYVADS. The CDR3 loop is CASSETGGSTLYF. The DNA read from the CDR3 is TGTGCCAGCAGTGAAACTGGGGGAAGCACCTTGTAC.

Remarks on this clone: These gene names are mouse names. CDR3 DNA (partial): TGTGCCAGCAGTGATGATGGCAGGGTTGGAAATACGCTCTAT. Its translation: CASSDDGRVGNTLY. The full CDR3 reads CASSDDGRVGNTLYF. The chain employs TRBV13-1 and TRBJ1-3, with a weak D call TRBD1 (5 bases). The read ends 1 residue shy of where the CDR3 ends; the end is completed using the germline J gene. The CDR3 is 15 amino acids. The V end lost 0 bases, the J end lost 3 bases, and 10 bases lay between the germline ends. The germline V gene has CDR1 NSHNY and CDR2 SYGAGN.

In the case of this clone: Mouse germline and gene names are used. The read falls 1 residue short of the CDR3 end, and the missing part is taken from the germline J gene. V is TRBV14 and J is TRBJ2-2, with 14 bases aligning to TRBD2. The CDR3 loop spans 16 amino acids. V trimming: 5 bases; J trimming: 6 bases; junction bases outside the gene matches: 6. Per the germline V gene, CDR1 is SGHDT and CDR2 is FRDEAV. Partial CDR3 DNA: TGTGCCAGCAGACCCGGGACTGGGGGGGCGCCCGGGCAGCTCTAC. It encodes CASRPGTGGAPGQLY. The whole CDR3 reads CASRPGTGGAPGQLYF.

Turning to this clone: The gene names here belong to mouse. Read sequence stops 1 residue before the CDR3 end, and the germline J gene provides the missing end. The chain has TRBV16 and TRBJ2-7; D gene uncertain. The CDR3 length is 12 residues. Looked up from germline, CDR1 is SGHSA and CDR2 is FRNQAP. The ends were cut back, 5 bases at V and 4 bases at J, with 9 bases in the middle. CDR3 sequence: CASSPTSYEQYF. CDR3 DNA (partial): TGTGCAAGCAGCCCGACATCTTATGAACAGTAC. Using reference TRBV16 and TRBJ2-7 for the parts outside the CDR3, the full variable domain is NAGVIQTPRHKVTGKGQEATLWCEPISGHSAVFWYRQTIVQGLEFLTYFRNQAPIDDSGMPKERFSAQMPNQSHSTLKIQSTQPQDSAVYLCASSPTSYEQYFGPGTRLTVL.

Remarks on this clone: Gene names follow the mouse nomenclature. CDR3 protein: CASSRTGGNNSPLYF. The CDR3 bases that were read are TGTGCCAGCAGTCGGACAGGGGGAAATAATTCGCCCCTCTAC. V gene TRBV13-3 combines with J gene TRBJ1-6; TRBD1 matches 10 bases. The read ends 1 residue before the CDR3 terminus; that terminus is restored from the germline J gene. TRBJ1-6 is an ORF, and what it does is uncertain. The J segment lost 5 bases and the V segment lost 4 bases, leaving 3 bases of the junction unmatched. Germline V gene lookup returns CDR1 NNHDY and CDR2 SYVADS. The CDR3 covers 15 residues.

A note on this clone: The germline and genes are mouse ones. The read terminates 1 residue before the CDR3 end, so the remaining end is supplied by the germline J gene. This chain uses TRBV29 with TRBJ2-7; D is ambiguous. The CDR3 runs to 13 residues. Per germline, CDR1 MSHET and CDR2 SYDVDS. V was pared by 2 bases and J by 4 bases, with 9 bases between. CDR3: CASSLKAAYEQYF. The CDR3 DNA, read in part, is TGTGCTAGCAGTTTAAAGGCAGCTTATGAACAGTAC.

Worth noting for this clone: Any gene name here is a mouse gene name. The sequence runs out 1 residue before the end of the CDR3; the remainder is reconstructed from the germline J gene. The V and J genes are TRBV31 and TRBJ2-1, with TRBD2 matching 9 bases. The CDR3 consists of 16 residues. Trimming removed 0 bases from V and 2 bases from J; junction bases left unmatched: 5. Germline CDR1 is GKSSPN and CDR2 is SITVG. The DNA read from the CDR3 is TGTGCCTGGAGTCTTCACTGGGGGGCCGACTATGCTGAGCAGTTC. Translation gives CAWSLHWGADYAEQF. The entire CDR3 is CAWSLHWGADYAEQFF.

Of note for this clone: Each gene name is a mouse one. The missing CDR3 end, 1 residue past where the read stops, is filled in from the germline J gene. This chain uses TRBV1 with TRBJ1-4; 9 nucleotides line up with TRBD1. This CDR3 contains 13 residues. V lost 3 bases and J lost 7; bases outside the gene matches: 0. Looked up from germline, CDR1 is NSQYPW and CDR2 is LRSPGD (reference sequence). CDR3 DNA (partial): TGCACCTGCAGTGCGGGACAGGGCGAAAGATTATTT. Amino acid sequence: CTCSAGQGERLF. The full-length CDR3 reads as CTCSAGQGERLFF.

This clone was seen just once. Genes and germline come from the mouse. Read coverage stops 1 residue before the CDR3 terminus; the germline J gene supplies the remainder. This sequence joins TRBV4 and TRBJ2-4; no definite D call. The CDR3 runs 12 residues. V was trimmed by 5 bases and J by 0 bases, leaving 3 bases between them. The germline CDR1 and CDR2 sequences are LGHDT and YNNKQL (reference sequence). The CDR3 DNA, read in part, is TGTGCCAGCAGCCACAGTCAAAACACCTTGTAC. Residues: CASSHSQNTLY. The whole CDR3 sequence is CASSHSQNTLYF.

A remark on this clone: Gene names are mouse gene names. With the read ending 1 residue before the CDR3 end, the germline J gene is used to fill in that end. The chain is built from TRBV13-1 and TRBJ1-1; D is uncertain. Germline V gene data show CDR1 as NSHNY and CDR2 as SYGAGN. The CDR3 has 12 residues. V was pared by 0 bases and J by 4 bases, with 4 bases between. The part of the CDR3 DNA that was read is TGTGCCAGCAGTGATGGGTCCACAGAAGTCTTC. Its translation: CASSDGSTEVF. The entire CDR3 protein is CASSDGSTEVFF.

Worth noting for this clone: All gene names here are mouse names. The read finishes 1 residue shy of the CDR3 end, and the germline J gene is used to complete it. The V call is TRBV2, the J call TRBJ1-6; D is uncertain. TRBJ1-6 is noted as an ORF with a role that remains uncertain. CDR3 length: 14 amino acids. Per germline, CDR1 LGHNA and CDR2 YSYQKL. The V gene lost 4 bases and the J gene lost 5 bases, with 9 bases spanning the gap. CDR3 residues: CASSLRHDNSPLYF. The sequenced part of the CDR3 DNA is TGTGCCAGCAGCCTTCGACACGATAATTCGCCCCTCTAC.

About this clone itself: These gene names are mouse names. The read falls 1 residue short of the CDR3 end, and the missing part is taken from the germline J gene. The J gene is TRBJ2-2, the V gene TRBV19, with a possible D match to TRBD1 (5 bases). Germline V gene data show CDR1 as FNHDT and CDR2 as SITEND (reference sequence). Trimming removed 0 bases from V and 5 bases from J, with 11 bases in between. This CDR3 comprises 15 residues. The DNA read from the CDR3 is TGTGCCAGCAGTATAGCCGGGAAGGGGACCGGGCAGCTCTAC. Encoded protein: CASSIAGKGTGQLY. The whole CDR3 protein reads CASSIAGKGTGQLYF.

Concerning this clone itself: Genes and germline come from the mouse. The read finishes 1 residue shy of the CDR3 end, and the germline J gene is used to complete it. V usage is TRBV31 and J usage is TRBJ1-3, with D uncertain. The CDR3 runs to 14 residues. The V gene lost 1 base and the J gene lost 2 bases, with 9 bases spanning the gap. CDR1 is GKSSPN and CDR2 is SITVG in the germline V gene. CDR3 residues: CAWSQRMAGNTLYF. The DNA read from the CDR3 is TGTGCCTGGAGTCAGAGGATGGCTGGAAATACGCTCTAT.

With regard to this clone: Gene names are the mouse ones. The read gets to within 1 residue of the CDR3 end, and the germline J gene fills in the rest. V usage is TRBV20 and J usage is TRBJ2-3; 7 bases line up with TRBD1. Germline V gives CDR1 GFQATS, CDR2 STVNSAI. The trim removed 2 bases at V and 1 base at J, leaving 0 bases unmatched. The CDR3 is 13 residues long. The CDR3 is CGARTGGAETLYF. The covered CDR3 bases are TGTGGTGCTAGGACAGGGGGTGCAGAAACGCTGTAT.

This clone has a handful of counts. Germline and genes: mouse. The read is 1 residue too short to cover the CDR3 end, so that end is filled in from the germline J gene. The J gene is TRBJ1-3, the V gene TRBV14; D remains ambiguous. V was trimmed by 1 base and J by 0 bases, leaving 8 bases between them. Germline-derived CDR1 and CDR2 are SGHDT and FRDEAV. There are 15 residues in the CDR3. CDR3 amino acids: CASSFGNYSGNTLYF. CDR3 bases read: TGTGCCAGCAGTTTCGGCAACTATTCTGGAAATACGCTCTAT.

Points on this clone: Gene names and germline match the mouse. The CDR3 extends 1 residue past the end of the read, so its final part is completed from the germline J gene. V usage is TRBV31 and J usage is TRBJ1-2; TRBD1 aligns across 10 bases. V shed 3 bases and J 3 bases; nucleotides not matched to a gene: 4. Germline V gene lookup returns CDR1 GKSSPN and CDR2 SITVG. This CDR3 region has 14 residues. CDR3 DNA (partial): TGTGCCTGGAGGCGGGACAGGGGCGACTCCGACTACACC. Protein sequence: CAWRRDRGDSDYT. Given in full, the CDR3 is CAWRRDRGDSDYTF.